This passage covers 24 T cell receptor beta chains from one sample sequenced in a study of shared clonotypes between healthy human individuals. Produced via immunoSEQ multiplex PCR; TCRdb's table is partial and in-frame only. Of hundreds of thousands of clones listed, 73% are singletons. The specimen sequenced was memory CD4+ T cells sorted from blood. Stated subset: CD45RA-negative fraction. Receptor source: a young woman in good health.

The gene calls are TRBV6-6 and TRBJ2-1; 9 nucleotides match TRBD2. Germline V lookup: CDR1 MNHNY, CDR2 SVGAGI (reference sequence). V gave up 6 bases and J gave up 4 bases; unmatched junction bases: 4. The CDR3 is 14 amino acids. The CDR3 is CASRATSGYNEQFF. The CDR3 DNA sequence: TGTGCCAGCAGGGCGACTAGCGGATACAATGAGCAGTTCTTC.

Details on this clone: This sample also contains other DNA sequences that code for the same CDR3. The rearrangement links TRBV5-1 to TRBJ2-5, with 9 bases identical to TRBD1. CDR3 length equals 14 residues. J gave up 4 bases and V 4 bases, and 5 bases lay outside the gene matches. Per the germline V gene, CDR1 is SGHRS and CDR2 is YFSETQ. The CDR3 protein is CASSAGQGGETQYF. For the CDR3, the DNA is TGCGCCAGCAGCGCGGGACAGGGCGGAGAGACCCAGTACTTC.

The V call is TRBV7-2, the J call TRBJ1-3; weak D call: TRBD1 (5 bases). The CDR3 contains 16 residues. Trimming took 4 bases from V and 2 from J, leaving 15 bases between them. Germline CDR1 reads SGHTA; CDR2 reads FQGNSA. The CDR3 DNA reads as TGTGCCAGCAGCTCCAGGGACCTCCGGACTGGAAACACCATATATTTT. Translating gives CASSSRDLRTGNTIYF.

This clone has just one count. CDR3 bases: TGTGCCAGCTACAACAGGGATCGCACAGATACGCAGTATTTT. Its protein is CASYNRDRTDTQYF. The chain couples TRBV2 to TRBJ2-3; D perhaps matches TRBD1 (6 bases). The CDR3 spans 14 residues. The germline V gene has CDR1 SNHLY and CDR2 FYNNEI. The V and J ends lost 8 bases and 1 base respectively, with 13 bases between them.

This chain joins TRBV4-1 and TRBJ1-4; 7 bases align to TRBD1. Germline V lookup: CDR1 MGHRA, CDR2 YSYEKL. The CDR3 loop spans 21 amino acids. V gave up 2 bases and J gave up 2 bases; unmatched junction bases: 20. The chain's CDR3 is CASSQKNPEIKGAQTNEKLFF. DNA of the CDR3: TGCGCCAGCAGCCAAAAGAATCCCGAAATTAAGGGGGCGCAGACTAATGAAAAACTGTTTTTT.

V and J are TRBV10-1 and TRBJ2-7, with D maybe TRBD1 (6 bases). The germline CDR1 and CDR2 sequences are WNHNN and SYGVQD (reference sequence). CDR3 length: 14 residues. The V gene lost 2 bases and the J gene lost 6 bases, with 14 bases spanning the gap. The CDR3 DNA sequence: TGCGCCAGCAGTGAGAACAGGGATATCACCGAGCAGTACTTC. It encodes CASSENRDITEQYF.

The chain links TRBV18 to TRBJ2-5; TRBD1 might be the D (6 bases). CDR1 is KGHSH and CDR2 is LQKENI in the germline V gene. The CDR3 covers 13 residues. V gave up 5 bases and J gave up 1 base, with 8 bases separating them. The CDR3 nucleotides are TGTGCCAGCTCAACAGGGTCCCAAGAGACCCAGTACTTC. Protein product: CASSTGSQETQYF. The full variable domain, rest sourced from reference TRBV18 and TRBJ2-5, is NAGVMQNPRHLVRRRGQEARLRCSPMKGHSHVYWYRQLPEEGLKFMVYLQKENIIDESGMPKERFSAEFPKEGPSILRIQQVVRGDSAAYFCASSTGSQETQYFGPGTRLLVL.

Written as DNA, the CDR3 is TGTGCCAGCAGCTCGGGGGCGGCGTCTAACTACGAGCAGTACTTC. Translated, it gives CASSSGAASNYEQYF. The genes are TRBV28 and TRBJ2-7; TRBD1 or TRBD2 may be the D gene (6 bases each). Per germline, CDR1 MDHEN and CDR2 SYDVKM. The CDR3 length is 15 residues. With 6 bases removed from V and 3 bases from J, the gap between germline ends came to 18 bases.

V is TRBV4-1 and J is TRBJ2-7; TRBD2 aligns across 10 bases. V gave up 5 bases and J gave up 2 bases; unmatched junction bases: 12. The germline gives CDR1 MGHRA, CDR2 YSYEKL. CDR3 length equals 17 residues. This CDR3 reads CASSMGLAKISAYEQYF. In DNA form, the CDR3 reads TGCGCCAGCAGCATGGGACTAGCGAAAATCTCCGCCTACGAGCAGTACTTC.

This clone was recorded many times. The same CDR3 can be traced to other DNA sequences in this sample. This sequence joins TRBV11-3 and TRBJ2-1; 7 nucleotides agree with TRBD2. The CDR3 is made up of 14 amino acids. Per the germline V gene, CDR1 is SGHNT and CDR2 is YENEEA. V was clipped by 1 base and J by 3 bases; unmatched bases: 0. The chain's CDR3 is CASSLAGGYNEQFF. In nucleotides, the CDR3 is TGTGCCAGCAGCTTAGCGGGAGGCTACAATGAGCAGTTCTTC.

The chain combines TRBV11-3 with TRBJ2-5, with 7 positions matching TRBD1. The J call is uncertain, as TRBJ2-7 better fits the DNA end. The CDR3 is 14 residues long. The germline CDR1 and CDR2 sequences are SGHNT and YENEEA. The CDR3 spells CASSPRQGSYEQYF. The CDR3 DNA follows: TGTGCCAGCAGCCCTAGACAGGGTAGCTACGAGCAGTACTTC.

The rearrangement joins TRBV5-4 to TRBJ2-7; 7 bases align to TRBD1. Germline V gives CDR1 SGHNT, CDR2 YYREEE (reference sequence). The CDR3 runs to 16 residues. After removal of 1 base from V and 2 bases from J, the junction contained 9 bases not matched to a gene. CDR3 residues: CASSLSVGDSAYEQYF. CDR3 sequence (DNA): TGTGCCAGCAGCTTGTCGGTTGGGGACAGCGCCTACGAGCAGTACTTC. Based on the CDR3 plus reference TRBV5-4 and TRBJ2-7, the full variable domain is ETGVTQSPTHLIKTRGQQVTLRCSSQSGHNTVSWYQQALGQGPQFIFQYYREEENGRGNFPPRFSGLQFPNYSSELNVNALELDDSALYLCASSLSVGDSAYEQYFGPGTRLTVT.

The CDR3 DNA reads TGTGCCAGCAGAAACGCGGTGGCCGGGGCGGACACCTTC. It translates to CASRNAVAGADTF. The J gene is TRBJ1-2, the V gene TRBV28, with a weak D call TRBD1 (5 bases). The CDR3 length is 13 residues. Germline-derived CDR1 and CDR2 are MDHEN and SYDVKM. With 6 bases removed from V and 12 bases from J, the gap between germline ends came to 20 bases.

This clone appeared once. The chain has TRBV25-1 and TRBJ2-5; TRBD1 might be the D (6 bases). Near its end, the DNA agrees better with TRBJ2-7, so the J call may be wrong. The CDR3 runs 16 residues. The germline V gene encodes CDR1 MGHDK and CDR2 SYGVNS. For the CDR3, the DNA is TGTGCCAGCAGTGAAAACGCACAGGGTGGACCCTACGAGCAGTACTTC. Its translation: CASSENAQGGPYEQYF.

The V call is TRBV6-1, the J call TRBJ2-7, with D perhaps matching TRBD1 (6 bases). The CDR3 consists of 11 residues. The germline CDR1 and CDR2 sequences are MNHNS and SASEGT. V was cut by 8 bases and J by 1 base, with 6 bases left in between. The CDR3 coding sequence is TGTGCCAGCGGACAGTCCTACGAGCAGTACTTC. It codes for CASGQSYEQYF.

Here the CDR3 DNA reads TGTGCCATCAGCCCGACCCCGATCGACACCGGGGAGCTGTTTTTT. Translating it yields CAISPTPIDTGELFF. The chain carries TRBV10-3 and TRBJ2-2; D is unclear. The V end was cut by 6 bases, the J end by 3 bases, with 14 bases between. Germline V lookup: CDR1 ENHRY, CDR2 SYGVKD. The CDR3 extends over 15 amino acids.

The V call is TRBV19, the J call TRBJ2-1, with unresolved D. This CDR3 has 15 amino acids. Germline loops: CDR1 LNHDA, CDR2 SQIVND (reference sequence). V was cut by 1 base and J by 6 bases, with 13 bases left in between. CDR3 in amino acids: CASSIGTLYTNEQFF. DNA for the CDR3: TGTGCCAGTAGTATAGGCACTTTGTACACCAATGAGCAGTTCTTC.

V is TRBV18 and J is TRBJ1-1; D perhaps matches TRBD1 (5 bases). Deletions cut 3 bases from V and 1 base from J, with 12 bases between. Germline assignment: CDR1 KGHSH and CDR2 LQKENI. This CDR3 comprises 15 residues. The CDR3 DNA is TGTGCCAGCTCACCGGCAATGGGGGAGAACACTGAAGCTTTCTTT. It yields the protein CASSPAMGENTEAFF.

In its sample, this clone was seen many times. Here the CDR3 reads CASSFGSEYEQYF. CDR3 DNA sequence: TGTGCCAGCAGCTTCGGATCCGAATACGAGCAGTACTTC. V usage is TRBV7-2 and J usage is TRBJ2-7; no reliable D call. The V gene lost 3 bases and the J gene lost 4 bases, with 10 bases spanning the gap. Germline loops: CDR1 SGHTA, CDR2 FQGNSA. This CDR3 contains 13 residues.

The rearrangement uses TRBV6-6 and TRBJ1-2; D is uncertain. The CDR3 is made up of 14 amino acids. CDR1 is MNHNY, CDR2 SVGAGI, per germline (reference sequence). The V end lost 5 bases, the J end lost 4 bases, and 14 bases lay between the germline ends. Here the CDR3 DNA reads TGTGCCAGCAGTCCAGCCGGTGTGATCTATGGCTACACCTTC. It encodes CASSPAGVIYGYTF.

Comments on this clone: The sample contains more than one DNA sequence encoding this CDR3. This chain links TRBV6-1 with TRBJ1-1, with no clear D. V gave up 2 bases and J gave up 1 base, with 8 bases separating them. This CDR3 has 14 amino acids. Per germline, CDR1 MNHNS and CDR2 SASEGT. The CDR3 loop reads CASSELRTNTEAFF. The CDR3 coding sequence is TGTGCCAGCAGTGAACTTCGCACGAACACTGAAGCTTTCTTT.

The chain joins TRBV11-2 to TRBJ1-4; maybe TRBD1 (5 bases). In germline, CDR1 is SGHAT, CDR2 FQNNGV. Deletions cut 5 bases from V and 6 bases from J, with 10 bases between. The CDR3 is 13 residues long. As DNA, the CDR3 is TGTGCCAGCAGCAGGGACCGTTATGAAAAACTGTTTTTT. This encodes CASSRDRYEKLFF.

The J gene is TRBJ2-1, the V gene TRBV19; a weak D match, TRBD1 (5 bases). Trimming shortened V by 5 bases and J by 0 bases, and 20 bases separated the two germline ends. The CDR3 is 18 residues long. CDR1 is LNHDA and CDR2 is SQIVND in the germline V gene (reference sequence). The DNA for the CDR3 is TGTGCCAGTAGTGCAGGGTTTCGTCAGATTAGCTCCTACAATGAGCAGTTCTTC. It encodes CASSAGFRQISSYNEQFF.

The table lists this clone with a count of one. In the same sample, other DNA sequences code for this CDR3. The genes are TRBV28 and TRBJ1-2, with D hard to call. Trimming shortened V by 1 base and J by 4 bases, and 4 bases separated the two germline ends. The CDR3 extends over 12 amino acids. Germline V gene sequence: CDR1 MDHEN, CDR2 SYDVKM. CDR3 protein: CASSLSSYGYTF. DNA for the CDR3: TGTGCCAGCAGTTTATCGTCCTATGGCTACACCTTC.